This passage covers 30 T cell receptor beta chains from one sample sequenced in a study of blood T cells in healthy people across ages. Primed by a sample-barcoded 5' primer and a J-beta primer mix, a second PCR proceeded for about 6 to 11 cycles. Using its own MiXCR run on the 5' RACE reads, TCRdb lists one record per CDR3 protein. The sample has some 1.5 million distinct CDR3 sequences, 28% seen once. The specimen sequenced was blood. Source of these receptors: a woman in her 30s in good health.

About this clonotype itself: Sequence at one end of the junction differs from germline and may be a read error. The genes are TRBV9 and TRBJ2-1, with TRBD1 identical over 7 bases. The CDR3 is 15 residues long. Germline V gene sequence: CDR1 SGDLS, CDR2 YYNGEE. CDR3 loop: CASSPTGVGYDEQFF. As DNA, the CDR3 is TGTGCCAGCAGCCCTACAGGGGTAGGCTACGATGAGCAGTTCTTC.

The chain combines TRBV7-8 with TRBJ2-5, with 7 bases that match TRBD1. This CDR3 region has 15 residues. The germline V gene has CDR1 SGHVS and CDR2 FQNEAQ. Germline trimming cut 5 bases from V and 1 base from J; bases unmatched to any gene: 7. Here the CDR3 reads CASSGRGQSQETQYF. CDR3 nucleotide sequence: TGTGCCAGCAGCGGAAGGGGACAGTCCCAAGAGACCCAGTACTTC.

This clonotype was seen a handful of times. The chain combines TRBV5-1 with TRBJ2-2; 12 bases match TRBD2. CDR3 length: 16 amino acids. The J segment lost 2 bases and the V segment lost 4 bases, leaving 3 bases of the junction unmatched. Germline lookup yields CDR1 SGHRS and CDR2 YFSETQ. The CDR3 nucleotides read TGCGCCAGCAGCCGACTAGCGGGAGATAACACCGGGGAGCTGTTTTTT. Amino acids: CASSRLAGDNTGELFF.

For this clonotype: A read error may explain this, as a much larger clone is one base away. The DNA of the CDR3 is TGTACCAGCAGCTTAGATTGGGGGTATGGCGAGCAGTACTTC. This codes for CTSSLDWGYGEQYF. The rearrangement joins TRBV11-2 to TRBJ2-7; D may correspond to TRBD1 or TRBD2 (5 bases each). Germline values: CDR1 SGHAT, CDR2 FQNNGV. The CDR3 loop spans 14 amino acids.

There are many counts of this clonotype. The J gene is TRBJ2-7, the V gene TRBV5-1, with 9 bases aligning to TRBD1. V shed 4 bases, J shed 7 bases, and the junction held 12 bases outside the gene matches. CDR1 is SGHRS, CDR2 YFSETQ, per germline. The CDR3 runs to 15 residues. The CDR3 sequence: CASSRRQQGAGEQYF. In nucleotides, the CDR3 is TGCGCCAGCAGCCGGAGGCAACAGGGGGCTGGGGAGCAGTACTTC.

V gene TRBV24-1 combines with J gene TRBJ2-2; weak D call: TRBD2 (5 bases). Looked up from germline, CDR1 is KGHDR and CDR2 is SFDVKD. V was clipped by 9 bases and J by 6 bases, with 10 bases between them. The CDR3 has 12 residues. The CDR3 DNA is TGTGCCACCGGGAGTCCGGCCGGGGAGCTGTTTTTT. It specifies CATGSPAGELFF.

This clonotype occurred a few times. The chain uses TRBV7-7 and TRBJ2-1; 10 positions agree with TRBD1. Per germline, CDR1 SSHAT and CDR2 FNYEAQ (reference sequence). J lost 5 bases, V lost 1 base, and 5 bases had no gene match. This CDR3 has 16 amino acids. In DNA, the CDR3 is TGTGCCAGCAGCTTAGGCGGGACAGGGGCCGACAATGAGCAGTTCTTC. Its protein product is CASSLGGTGADNEQFF.

This chain links TRBV5-1 with TRBJ1-6; the D gene is possibly TRBD1 (6 bases). There are 15 residues in the CDR3. CDR1 SGHRS and CDR2 YFSETQ come from the germline V gene. Trimming stripped 0 bases from V and 13 bases from J, with 17 bases between. The CDR3: CASSLGQAETKPLHF. Written as DNA, the CDR3 is TGCGCCAGCAGCTTGGGACAGGCGGAGACGAAGCCCCTCCACTTT.

As concerns this clonotype: At one end the junction does not follow the germline gene, possibly because of a read error. CDR3 sequence: CVSSLGDVGTEAFF. CDR3 bases: TGTGTCAGCAGTTTAGGTGATGTTGGCACTGAAGCTTTCTTT. The chain is built from TRBV12-3 or TRBV12-4 and TRBJ1-1; D uncertain. The CDR3 loop spans 14 amino acids.

The V gene is TRBV9, the J gene TRBJ1-1; weak D call: TRBD1 (5 bases). V was cut by 2 bases and J by 3 bases, with 11 bases left in between. Germline lookup yields CDR1 SGDLS and CDR2 YYNGEE. The CDR3 is 14 residues long. CDR3 sequence: CASSVPGGDTEAFF. The DNA of the CDR3 is TGTGCCAGCAGCGTCCCCGGGGGGGACACTGAAGCTTTCTTT.

This sequence joins TRBV20-1 and TRBJ1-2; TRBD1 is a possible D gene (5 bases). CDR1 is DFQATT and CDR2 is SNEGSKA in the germline V gene (reference sequence). This CDR3 contains 12 residues. V lost 5 bases and J 8 bases, leaving 15 bases between the germline ends. CDR3 residues: CSAAQQALGYTF. CDR3 DNA sequence: TGCAGTGCTGCCCAACAGGCATTAGGCTACACCTTC.

This clonotype was counted many times. The chain uses TRBV28 and TRBJ2-7; 9 nucleotides agree with TRBD1. The V segment lost 5 bases and the J segment 0 bases; nucleotides outside the gene matches: 5. Germline V gives CDR1 MDHEN, CDR2 SYDVKM. This CDR3 is built from 15 residues. The CDR3 region is CASSPQGASSYEQYF. The CDR3 DNA is TGTGCCAGCAGTCCACAGGGGGCAAGCTCCTACGAGCAGTACTTC.

The chain uses TRBV7-2 and TRBJ2-4; D gene ambiguous. The V gene's germline CDR1 is SGHTA and CDR2 FQGNSA. The CDR3 runs to 15 residues. V dropped 4 bases and J dropped 0 bases, with 10 bases sitting between them. The DNA for the CDR3 is TGTGCCAGCAGCTCAGAGCGACTAGCCAAAAACATTCAGTACTTC. Residues: CASSSERLAKNIQYF.

This rearrangement joins TRBV14 to TRBJ2-7, with 12 bases identical to TRBD2. This CDR3 spans 16 amino acids. The V and J ends lost 4 bases and 3 bases, in that order; junction bases with no gene match: 7. Looked up from germline, CDR1 is SGHDN and CDR2 is FVKESK. In nucleotides, the CDR3 is TGTGCCAGCAGCCGCCTGACTAGCGGGAGTCTCTACGAGCAGTACTTC. Amino acids: CASSRLTSGSLYEQYF.

The chain combines TRBV6-2 or TRBV6-3 with TRBJ2-3, with D hard to call. CDR3 length: 18 residues. Trimming removed 6 bases at V and 2 bases at J, with 24 bases between. Germline-derived CDR1 and CDR2 are MNHEY and SVGEGT. As DNA, the CDR3 is TGTGCCAGCAGACCTCGCACTACGCGCCTCAAAGACACAGATACGCAGTATTTT. Encoded protein: CASRPRTTRLKDTDTQYF.

As for this clonotype: The germline gene is not matched at one end of the junction; a read error may be the cause. The chain has TRBV7-2 and TRBJ2-7; D might be TRBD2 (5 bases). This CDR3 has 14 residues. CDR1 is SGHTA and CDR2 is FQGNSA in the germline V gene. CDR3 loop: CAGSLGPAVNEQYF. The CDR3 DNA reads TGTGCCGGCAGCTTAGGTCCAGCGGTGAACGAGCAGTACTTC.

V is TRBV11-2 and J is TRBJ2-1, with D tentatively TRBD2 (6 bases). This CDR3 is 16 amino acids long. The ends were cut back, 4 bases at V and 3 bases at J, with 16 bases in the middle. Looked up from germline, CDR1 is SGHAT and CDR2 is FQNNGV. This CDR3 reads CASSSPRLGFYNEQFF. The CDR3, as DNA: TGTGCCAGCAGCTCTCCGAGACTAGGTTTCTACAATGAGCAGTTCTTC.

This clonotype has only one observation. A much bigger clone sits one base away, suggesting this may be a read error. A read error is likely, as this CDR3 ends without the conserved phenylalanine or tryptophan. This rearrangement joins TRBV12-3 or TRBV12-4 to TRBJ2-1, with D unclear. Trimming stripped 2 bases from V and 10 bases from J, with 9 bases between. This CDR3 comprises 12 residues. The DNA of the CDR3 is TGTGCCAGCAGTTTATATCGGAAGGAGCAGTTCTGC. The encoded protein is CASSLYRKEQFC.

This clonotype has a handful of counts. The chain couples TRBV7-2 to TRBJ2-1; possible D gene TRBD2, 6 bases. Germline-derived CDR1 and CDR2 are SGHTA and FQGNSA. The V end was cut by 0 bases, the J end by 6 bases, with 12 bases between. The CDR3 contains 15 residues. The CDR3 reads CASSLAGGSINEQFF. CDR3 in DNA: TGTGCCAGCAGCTTAGCGGGAGGATCTATCAATGAGCAGTTCTTC.

The CDR3 loop is CASSTGLAGGNEQFF. The CDR3 DNA sequence: TGTGCCAGCAGCACCGGACTAGCGGGGGGTAATGAGCAGTTCTTC. The rearrangement uses TRBV7-2 and TRBJ2-1; TRBD2 matches at 14 bases. Germline V gene sequence: CDR1 SGHTA, CDR2 FQGNSA. Unmatched junction bases numbered 4, after V lost 5 bases and J lost 7 bases. This CDR3 region has 15 residues.

The V gene is TRBV10-3, the J gene TRBJ2-1, with 16 nucleotides matching TRBD2. This CDR3 contains 19 residues. Unmatched junction bases numbered 6, after V lost 2 bases and J lost 2 bases. Germline CDR1 ENHRY, CDR2 SYGVKD. In DNA, the CDR3 is TGTGCCATCAGTGAGGAGGGACTAGCGGGAGGGCCCCCCTACAATGAGCAGTTCTTC. It yields the protein CAISEEGLAGGPPYNEQFF.

This clonotype was counted between two and nine times. The chain employs TRBV5-5 and TRBJ2-2; the D gene is possibly TRBD2 (5 bases). V lost 1 base to trimming and J lost 3 bases, with 19 bases between them. Germline V gene lookup returns CDR1 SGHKS and CDR2 YYEKEE (reference sequence). The CDR3 runs to 18 residues. DNA of the CDR3: TGTGCCAGCAGCTTGACCTGGCGGCTACCGCGGGACACCGGGGAGCTGTTTTTT. This encodes CASSLTWRLPRDTGELFF. Looking up the rest from reference TRBV5-5 and TRBJ2-2 gives the full variable domain: DAGVTQSPTHLIKTRGQQVTLRCSPISGHKSVSWYQQVLGQGPQFIFQYYEKEERGRGNFPDRFSARQFPNYSSELNVNALLLGDSALYLCASSLTWRLPRDTGELFFGEGSRLTVL.

The chain is built from TRBV20-1 and TRBJ2-7; D is undetermined. The V gene lost 3 bases and the J gene lost 7 bases, with 19 bases spanning the gap. Germline CDR1 reads DFQATT; CDR2 reads SNEGSKA (reference sequence). The CDR3 has 14 residues. The CDR3 is CSASFGVVYNEQYF. CDR3 bases: TGCAGTGCTAGTTTCGGCGTGGTCTACAATGAGCAGTACTTC.

This clonotype was picked up many times. The J gene is TRBJ1-2, the V gene TRBV5-4, with 8 positions matching TRBD1. V shed 2 bases, J shed 2 bases, and the junction held 5 bases outside the gene matches. CDR1 and CDR2 (germline): SGHNT, YYREEE (reference sequence). This CDR3 has 15 residues. CDR3 residues: CASSLNPGGNYGYTF. CDR3 in DNA: TGTGCCAGCAGCTTAAACCCAGGGGGCAACTATGGCTACACCTTC. The variable domain in full, with the rest retrieved from reference TRBV5-4 and TRBJ1-2, is ETGVTQSPTHLIKTRGQQVTLRCSSQSGHNTVSWYQQALGQGPQFIFQYYREEENGRGNFPPRFSGLQFPNYSSELNVNALELDDSALYLCASSLNPGGNYGYTFGSGTRLTVV.

The chain is built from TRBV4-2 and TRBJ2-3; 7 bases align to TRBD1. V was clipped by 3 bases and J by 1 base; unmatched bases: 7. Germline CDR1 reads LGHNA; CDR2 reads YNFKEQ. This CDR3 contains 16 residues. CDR3 in amino acids: CASSQDRRARTDTQYF. CDR3 in DNA: TGTGCCAGCAGCCAGGACAGGCGAGCCCGCACAGATACGCAGTATTTT.

The chain employs TRBV12-3 or TRBV12-4 and TRBJ2-4; D may correspond to TRBD1 or TRBD2 (5 bases each). V lost 7 bases and J lost 13, with 23 bases in between. The CDR3 totals 14 residues. CDR3: CASTLGRADNEQYF. CDR3 in DNA: TGTGCCAGCACTCTGGGACGAGCGGACAATGAGCAGTACTTC.

This clonotype was recorded a few times. DNA for the CDR3: TGTGCCAGCAGTCCCGGGACAGGCAACTCAGTGCAGTACTTC. Translating gives CASSPGTGNSVQYF. This chain links TRBV5-6 with TRBJ2-7, with TRBD1 matching over 8 bases. The CDR3 sequence is 14 residues long. CDR1 and CDR2 from the germline V gene are SGHDT and YYEEEE. Trimming took 5 bases from V and 9 from J; bases not matched to a gene: 13.

Only a few counts were recorded for this clonotype. The chain recombines TRBV11-2 with TRBJ2-4; 9 bases align to TRBD1. This CDR3 has 16 residues. V dropped 0 bases and J dropped 5; count of bases not matched to a gene: 5. Germline V gene sequence: CDR1 SGHAT, CDR2 FQNNGV. The DNA for the CDR3 is TGTGCCAGCAGCTTAGAAAAGACAGGGGGGGAAAACATTCAGTACTTC. It encodes CASSLEKTGGENIQYF.

The J gene is TRBJ2-1, the V gene TRBV12-3 or TRBV12-4; D ambiguous. V dropped 5 bases and J dropped 13 bases, with 24 bases sitting between them. This CDR3 contains 15 residues. CDR3 sequence (DNA): TGTGCCAGCAGTAACCCTTGGGCCCCGAAAGAGACCCAGTTCTTC. Protein product: CASSNPWAPKETQFF.

This clonotype was recorded at least ten times. The chain combines TRBV5-1 with TRBJ2-1; 8 bases agree with TRBD1. The CDR3 extends over 15 amino acids. Germline CDR1 is SGHRS and CDR2 is YFSETQ. V dropped 5 bases and J dropped 3; count of bases not matched to a gene: 7. In DNA, the CDR3 is TGCGCCAGCAGATCTGACAGGGGAATCTACAATGAGCAGTTCTTC. It codes for CASRSDRGIYNEQFF.